This TCR beta chain was recorded in a study of blood T cell repertoires in COVID-19. Study summary: T cells, B-cell-depleted T cells, or PBMCs provided the cDNA or gDNA that served as material.

Germline CDR1 KGHDR, CDR2 SFDVKD. CDR3 length: 14 amino acids. V was pared by 4 bases and J by 5 bases, with 6 bases of the junction left unmatched. As originally analysed: Amplification of reference gene primers was used by the study to estimate nucleated cell counts. Libraries were prepared by immunoSEQ multiplex PCR; TCRdb keeps only in-frame clonotypes and omits some of them. From that table come the V and J calls and clone size; the DNA was used to work out D and trimming. Of about 300,000 clones listed, around 87% are singletons. The chain has TRBV24-1 and TRBJ2-7; 8 nucleotides agree with TRBD1. This TCR derives from a man aged 65 to 79 with acute or convalescent COVID-19. Sequencing input: peripheral blood. This CDR3 is CATSDPTGVDEQYF. The CDR3, as DNA: TGTGCCACCAGTGACCCGACAGGGGTGGACGAGCAGTACTTC.